This T cell receptor beta chain was sequenced during a study of cytomegalovirus exposure and HLA in healthy donors. About this clone itself: Its antigen is still unknown.

The PCR ran on 60 Vbeta and 13 Jbeta primers. TCRdb keeps only in-frame clones here, not all; method: immunoSEQ multiplex PCR. The sample consists of some 190,000 clones, about 85% of them appearing once. Trimming at V came to 8 bases and at J to 11 bases, leaving 11 bases not matched to a gene. This CDR3 comprises 13 residues. The germline V gene has CDR1 MNHEY and CDR2 SMNVEV (reference sequence). General observations from the study: As was reported, the HLA-A and HLA-B alleles of most subjects were accurately predicted from TCR beta sequences.

V and J are TRBV27 and TRBJ2-7; 11 bases fit TRBD2. The sequence was obtained from a boy younger than 10 in good health and CMV-seronegative. Material: PBMCs. The CDR3 nucleotides are TGTGCCAGCGGCGCGTCCGGGACTAGCGGCAAGTACTTC. It is translated as CASGASGTSGKYF.